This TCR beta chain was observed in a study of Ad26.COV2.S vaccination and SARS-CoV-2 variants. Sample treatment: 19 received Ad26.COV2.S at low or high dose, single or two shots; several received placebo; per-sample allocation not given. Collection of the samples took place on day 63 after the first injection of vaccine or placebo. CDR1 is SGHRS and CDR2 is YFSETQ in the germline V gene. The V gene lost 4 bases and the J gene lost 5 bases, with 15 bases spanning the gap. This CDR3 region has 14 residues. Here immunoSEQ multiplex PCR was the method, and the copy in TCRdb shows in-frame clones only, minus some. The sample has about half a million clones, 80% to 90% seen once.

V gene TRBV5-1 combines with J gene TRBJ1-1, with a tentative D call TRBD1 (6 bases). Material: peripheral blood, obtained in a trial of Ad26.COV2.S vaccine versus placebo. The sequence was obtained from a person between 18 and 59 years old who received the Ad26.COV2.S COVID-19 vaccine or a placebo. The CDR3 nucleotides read TGCGCCAGCAGCCGACAGGACAGAACAACTGAAGCTTTCTTT. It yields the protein CASSRQDRTTEAFF.